Listed here are 10 T cell receptor beta chains from one sample, sequenced in a study of T cells in Graves' hyperthyroidism and ophthalmopathy. Amplified regions were TCR beta CDR3 sequences from RNA transcripts. HTBI primers were used for first-round RT-PCR of the TCR CDR3. TCRdb re-called the multiplex PCR reads through MiXCR, storing one row per CDR3 protein. The sample holds 600,000 to 900,000 distinct CDR3 sequences, about 16% seen once. The specimen was blood. Receptors originate from a man aged 18 to 30 with Graves' hyperthyroidism.

The sample holds many counts of this clonotype. The chain is built from TRBV28 and TRBJ2-7; D is unresolved. Germline V gives CDR1 MDHEN, CDR2 SYDVKM. The ends were cut back, 5 bases at V and 2 bases at J, with 19 bases in the middle. The CDR3 is made up of 16 amino acids. CDR3 in amino acids: CASSRGPIVLTYEQYF. The CDR3 region has the DNA TGTGCCAGCAGTCGTGGACCGATAGTCCTAACCTACGAGCAGTACTTC. The entire variable domain, with the rest obtained from reference TRBV28 and TRBJ2-7, is as follows: DVKVTQSSRYLVKRTGEKVFLECVQDMDHENMFWYRQDPGLGLRLIYFSYDVKMKEKGDIPEGYSVSREKKERFSLILESASTNQTSMYLCASSRGPIVLTYEQYFGPGTRLTVT.

V is TRBV28 and J is TRBJ2-7, with 7 nucleotides matching TRBD1. J gave up 2 bases and V 5 bases, and 6 bases lay outside the gene matches. This CDR3 contains 14 residues. CDR1 MDHEN and CDR2 SYDVKM come from the germline V gene. Written as DNA, the CDR3 is TGTGCCAGCAGTACACAGGGGCAAACCTACGAGCAGTACTTC. Its protein is CASSTQGQTYEQYF.

This clonotype was seen ten or more times. The chain joins TRBV18 to TRBJ2-2; 9 bases match TRBD2. Germline CDR1 KGHSH, CDR2 LQKENI. This CDR3 is built from 16 residues. With V trimmed by 2 bases and J by 4 bases, 5 bases remained unmatched. CDR3 bases: TGTGCCAGCTCACCAATGAGCGGGAGGTCCACCGGGGAGCTGTTTTTT. Encoded protein: CASSPMSGRSTGELFF.

V usage is TRBV7-9 and J usage is TRBJ2-7, with D hard to call. V was shortened by 1 base and J by 7 bases, with 20 bases between the two germline ends. CDR1 and CDR2 (germline): SEHNR, FQNEAQ (reference sequence). The CDR3 has 16 amino acids. DNA of the CDR3: TGTGCCAGCAGCTTAGTCGGAGCGCATCCGGGTCTGGAGCAGTACTTC. Translated: CASSLVGAHPGLEQYF. The whole variable domain, filled in from reference TRBV7-9 and TRBJ2-7, reads DTGVSQNPRHKITKRGQNVTFRCDPISEHNRLYWYRQTLGQGPEFLTYFQNEAQLEKSRLLSDRFSAERPKGSFSTLEIQRTEQGDSAMYLCASSLVGAHPGLEQYFGPGTRLTVT.

This clonotype was detected only a few times. The chain uses TRBV4-1 and TRBJ1-2; TRBD1 might be the D (6 bases). Germline CDR1 and CDR2: MGHRA and YSYEKL. This CDR3 is 14 amino acids long. Trimming cost V 3 bases and J 2 bases, with 10 bases left between them. The CDR3: CASSQKQGNYGYTF. In nucleotides, the CDR3 is TGCGCCAGCAGCCAGAAACAGGGAAACTATGGCTACACCTTC.

This clonotype has at least ten counts. The gene calls are TRBV12-3 or TRBV12-4 and TRBJ1-2; TRBD1 agrees at 11 bases. Trimming at V came to 5 bases and at J to 6 bases, leaving 5 bases not matched to a gene. The CDR3 runs 14 residues. The CDR3: CASSPWTGGDGYTF. The CDR3, as DNA: TGTGCCAGCAGTCCGTGGACAGGGGGCGATGGCTACACCTTC.

This clonotype has a count of ten or more. The chain recombines TRBV29-1 with TRBJ2-7; D remains ambiguous. The CDR3 is made up of 13 amino acids. Germline V gene lookup returns CDR1 SQVTM and CDR2 ANQGSEA. With 2 bases removed from V and 0 bases from J, the gap between germline ends came to 8 bases. This CDR3 reads CSVERTDSYEQYF. The DNA for the CDR3 is TGCAGCGTTGAAAGGACGGACTCCTACGAGCAGTACTTC.

The chain recombines TRBV3-1 with TRBJ2-4, with 10 bases matching TRBD2. Germline V gives CDR1 LGHDT, CDR2 YNNKEL (reference sequence). The ends lost 6 bases at V and 0 bases at J; junction bases unmatched: 8. The CDR3 runs to 17 residues. CDR3 in DNA: TGTGCCAGCAGTCTAAAGTCTAGCGGGAGAGCCAAAAACATTCAGTACTTC. It specifies CASSLKSSGRAKNIQYF.

This clonotype has ten or more counts. The chain couples TRBV28 to TRBJ2-7; TRBD2 might be the D (6 bases). The CDR3 extends over 12 amino acids. Germline V lookup: CDR1 MDHEN, CDR2 SYDVKM. Trimming took 8 bases from V and 7 from J, leaving 15 bases between them. The CDR3 loop reads CASASGEREQYF. The CDR3, as DNA: TGTGCCAGCGCCTCGGGGGAGAGAGAGCAGTACTTC.

This clonotype was observed at least ten times. This chain joins TRBV28 and TRBJ2-7, with TRBD2 matching over 10 bases. This CDR3 has 13 amino acids. Per germline, CDR1 MDHEN and CDR2 SYDVKM. The junction had 5 bases not matched to a gene; V was cut back by 6 bases and J by 6 bases. The chain's CDR3 is CASRASGSFEQYF. CDR3 bases: TGTGCCAGCAGGGCTAGCGGGAGTTTCGAGCAGTACTTC.